The rows below give T cell receptor beta chains drawn from one sample of a study of cytomegalovirus exposure and HLA in healthy donors. The table came from immunoSEQ multiplex PCR; TCRdb's copy has only in-frame clones and leaves some out. The data hold nearly 200,000 clones, with about four fifths observed a single time. Source material: PBMCs. Receptors were obtained from a male donor in good health and CMV-seropositive. Both conserved end residues are part of each CDR3. The D gene is left open where the match is weak. Rows give clone size only sometimes, using once, few, many, or a class for an expanded clone.

cdr3_length: 14
v_call: TRBV27
d_call: TRBD1
j_call: TRBJ1-5
clone_size: NA
cdr3_aa: CASTTGQGSQPQHF
cdr3_nt: TGTGCCAGCACAACGGGACAGGGGAGCCAGCCCCAGCATTTT

cdr3_length: 15
v_call: TRBV28
d_call: TRBD1
j_call: TRBJ1-5
clone_size: once
cdr3_aa: CASSSPGQGNQPQHF
cdr3_nt: TGTGCCAGCAGTTCCCCGGGACAGGGGAATCAGCCCCAGCATTTT

cdr3_length: 13
v_call: TRBV7-6
d_call: NA
j_call: TRBJ2-7
clone_size: once
cdr3_aa: CASSFDGGREQYF
cdr3_nt: TGTGCCAGCAGCTTTGACGGCGGGCGGGAGCAGTACTTC

cdr3_length: 15
v_call: TRBV19
d_call: NA
j_call: TRBJ2-2
clone_size: NA
cdr3_aa: CASSRRDLGAGELFF
cdr3_nt: TGTGCCAGTAGTCGACGGGACTTGGGGGCCGGGGAGCTGTTTTTT

cdr3_length: 15
v_call: TRBV19
d_call: TRBD1
j_call: TRBJ2-7
clone_size: NA
cdr3_aa: CASSPPGQGVKKQYF
cdr3_nt: TGTGCCAGTAGTCCACCGGGACAGGGGGTAAAGAAGCAGTACTTC

cdr3_length: 15
v_call: TRBV5-1
d_call: NA
j_call: TRBJ2-5
clone_size: NA
cdr3_aa: CASSRGQFNQETQYF
cdr3_nt: TGCGCCAGCAGCCGTGGACAGTTCAACCAAGAGACCCAGTACTTC

cdr3_length: 15
v_call: TRBV28
d_call: TRBD1
j_call: TRBJ1-5
clone_size: NA
cdr3_aa: CASGGSQGAYQPQHF
cdr3_nt: TGTGCCAGCGGAGGGTCGCAGGGGGCGTATCAGCCCCAGCATTTT

cdr3_length: 13
v_call: TRBV7-3
d_call: NA
j_call: TRBJ2-2
clone_size: few
cdr3_aa: CASSPTGTGELFF
cdr3_nt: TGTGCCAGCAGCCCCACAGGCACCGGGGAGCTGTTTTTT

cdr3_length: 12
v_call: TRBV30
d_call: NA
j_call: TRBJ1-2
clone_size: NA
cdr3_aa: CAWSTRGWGYTF
cdr3_nt: TGTGCCTGGAGTACCAGGGGATGGGGCTACACCTTC

cdr3_length: 15
v_call: TRBV4-2
d_call: TRBD1
j_call: TRBJ2-7
clone_size: NA
cdr3_aa: CASSLITGGSYEQYF
cdr3_nt: TGTGCCAGCAGCCTCATAACAGGGGGCTCCTACGAGCAGTACTTC

cdr3_length: 16
v_call: TRBV19
d_call: NA
j_call: TRBJ2-4
clone_size: NA
cdr3_aa: CASSKRGLAVQNIQYF
cdr3_nt: TGTGCCAGTAGTAAGCGCGGGTTAGCGGTTCAAAACATTCAGTACTTC

cdr3_length: 14
v_call: TRBV9
d_call: TRBD2
j_call: TRBJ2-7
clone_size: once
cdr3_aa: CASSVSERGYEQYF
cdr3_nt: TGTGCCAGCAGCGTAAGTGAGCGGGGCTACGAGCAGTACTTC

cdr3_length: 15
v_call: TRBV28
d_call: TRBD1
j_call: TRBJ2-6
clone_size: NA
cdr3_aa: CASRQGGAGANVLTF
cdr3_nt: TGTGCCAGCAGGCAAGGGGGCGCCGGGGCCAACGTCCTGACTTTC

cdr3_length: 15
v_call: TRBV4-1
d_call: NA
j_call: TRBJ1-5
clone_size: NA
cdr3_aa: CASSQVADSNQPQHF
cdr3_nt: TGCGCCAGCAGCCAAGTGGCGGATAGCAATCAGCCCCAGCATTTT

cdr3_length: 16
v_call: TRBV10-3
d_call: TRBD2
j_call: TRBJ2-3
clone_size: NA
cdr3_aa: CAISVGSGGGTDTQYF
cdr3_nt: TGTGCCATCAGTGTCGGTAGCGGGGGAGGTACAGATACGCAGTATTTT

cdr3_length: 16
v_call: TRBV7-6
d_call: NA
j_call: TRBJ1-2
clone_size: NA
cdr3_aa: CASSPYGQSTNYGYTF
cdr3_nt: TGTGCCAGCAGCCCCTACGGACAGTCCACTAACTATGGCTACACCTTC

cdr3_length: 13
v_call: TRBV5-1
d_call: TRBD2
j_call: TRBJ2-5
clone_size: few
cdr3_aa: CASNGLAGETQYF
cdr3_nt: TGCGCCAGCAACGGCTTAGCGGGAGAGACCCAGTACTTC

cdr3_length: 15
v_call: TRBV5-4
d_call: TRBD1
j_call: TRBJ2-3
clone_size: NA
cdr3_aa: CASSLAGGGTDTQYF
cdr3_nt: TGTGCCAGCAGCTTGGCAGGGGGAGGCACAGATACGCAGTATTTT

cdr3_length: 14
v_call: TRBV19
d_call: NA
j_call: TRBJ1-5
clone_size: NA
cdr3_aa: CATSRARRDQPQHF
cdr3_nt: TGTGCCACCTCCAGGGCTAGAAGGGATCAGCCCCAGCATTTT

cdr3_length: 12
v_call: TRBV6-5
d_call: NA
j_call: TRBJ1-2
clone_size: NA
cdr3_aa: CASSYPKGEYTF
cdr3_nt: TGTGCCAGCAGTTACCCTAAGGGGGAATACACCTTC

cdr3_length: 14
v_call: TRBV7-8
d_call: NA
j_call: TRBJ1-5
clone_size: NA
cdr3_aa: CASSLDRANQPQHF
cdr3_nt: TGTGCCAGCAGCTTAGACAGGGCCAATCAGCCCCAGCATTTT

cdr3_length: 15
v_call: TRBV9
d_call: NA
j_call: TRBJ2-5
clone_size: NA
cdr3_aa: CASSPRGAQQETQYF
cdr3_nt: TGTGCCAGCAGTCCCCGGGGGGCCCAACAAGAGACCCAGTACTTC

cdr3_length: 18
v_call: TRBV7-6
d_call: TRBD2
j_call: TRBJ2-3
clone_size: NA
cdr3_aa: CASSFTPIAGGGTDTQYF
cdr3_nt: TGTGCCAGCAGCTTCACCCCCATAGCGGGGGGCGGCACAGATACGCAGTATTTT

cdr3_length: 15
v_call: TRBV9
d_call: TRBD2
j_call: TRBJ2-7
clone_size: NA
cdr3_aa: CASSVRSGAGYEQYF
cdr3_nt: TGTGCCAGCAGCGTAAGGAGCGGGGCCGGCTACGAGCAGTACTTC

cdr3_length: 19
v_call: TRBV7-2
d_call: NA
j_call: TRBJ2-4
clone_size: NA
cdr3_aa: CASSLALRDGVLAKNIQYF
cdr3_nt: TGTGCCAGCAGCTTAGCGCTGCGGGATGGTGTTTTAGCCAAAAACATTCAGTACTTC

cdr3_length: 12
v_call: TRBV4-1
d_call: NA
j_call: TRBJ2-1
clone_size: NA
cdr3_aa: CASSLTHNEQFF
cdr3_nt: TGCGCCAGCAGCCTGACTCACAATGAGCAGTTCTTC

cdr3_length: 17
v_call: TRBV4-1
d_call: TRBD2
j_call: TRBJ2-5
clone_size: NA
cdr3_aa: CASSHASLAGAQAQQYF
cdr3_nt: TGCGCCAGCAGCCACGCTTCCTTAGCGGGGGCGCAAGCGCAGCAGTACTTC

cdr3_length: 14
v_call: TRBV2
d_call: NA
j_call: TRBJ1-5
clone_size: NA
cdr3_aa: CASSPQGVDQPQHF
cdr3_nt: TGTGCCAGCAGTCCACAGGGAGTGGATCAGCCCCAGCATTTT

cdr3_length: 17
v_call: TRBV10-1
d_call: NA
j_call: TRBJ2-5
clone_size: NA
cdr3_aa: CASSESEAPGNEETQYF
cdr3_nt: TGCGCCAGCAGTGAGAGTGAGGCACCCGGGAATGAGGAGACCCAGTACTTC

cdr3_length: 16
v_call: TRBV15
d_call: TRBD2
j_call: TRBJ2-5
clone_size: NA
cdr3_aa: CATSSTTGPGGETQYF
cdr3_nt: TGTGCCACCAGCAGCACCACCGGGCCGGGGGGGGAGACCCAGTACTTC

cdr3_length: 15
v_call: TRBV7-2
d_call: TRBD2
j_call: TRBJ2-3
clone_size: NA
cdr3_aa: CASSVLAGAPDTQYF
cdr3_nt: TGTGCCAGCAGCGTACTAGCGGGAGCCCCCGATACGCAGTATTTT

cdr3_length: 14
v_call: TRBV27
d_call: NA
j_call: TRBJ1-1
clone_size: NA
cdr3_aa: CASSLVRGNTEAFF
cdr3_nt: TGTGCCAGCAGTTTAGTCAGGGGAAACACTGAAGCTTTCTTT

cdr3_length: 16
v_call: TRBV21-1
d_call: NA
j_call: TRBJ2-2
clone_size: NA
cdr3_aa: CASSPLGQPNTGELFF
cdr3_nt: TGTGCCAGCAGCCCCCTTGGACAGCCGAACACCGGGGAGCTGTTTTTT

cdr3_length: 14
v_call: TRBV5-5
d_call: NA
j_call: TRBJ2-3
clone_size: NA
cdr3_aa: CASSPDYGIDTQYF
cdr3_nt: TGTGCCAGCAGCCCGGACTACGGTATCGATACGCAGTATTTT

cdr3_length: 16
v_call: TRBV6-6
d_call: NA
j_call: TRBJ1-6
clone_size: NA
cdr3_aa: CASSYSEYRTHSPLHF
cdr3_nt: TGTGCCAGCAGTTACTCTGAGTACAGAACACATTCACCCCTCCACTTT

cdr3_length: 15
v_call: TRBV7-6
d_call: TRBD2
j_call: TRBJ2-7
clone_size: NA
cdr3_aa: CASSLVTGGAYEQYF
cdr3_nt: TGTGCCAGCAGCTTAGTAACGGGGGGGGCCTACGAGCAGTACTTC

cdr3_length: 16
v_call: TRBV9
d_call: NA
j_call: TRBJ2-7
clone_size: NA
cdr3_aa: CASSVAGRSFAYEQYF
cdr3_nt: TGTGCCAGCAGCGTAGCGGGGAGAAGTTTTGCCTACGAGCAGTACTTC

cdr3_length: 15
v_call: TRBV7-9
d_call: TRBD1
j_call: TRBJ1-1
clone_size: few
cdr3_aa: CSSSPRQGRETEAFF
cdr3_nt: TGTTCCAGCAGCCCCCGACAGGGGAGGGAGACTGAAGCTTTCTTT

cdr3_length: 17
v_call: TRBV5-1
d_call: TRBD1
j_call: TRBJ2-3
clone_size: NA
cdr3_aa: CASRPPTGTGGTDTQYF
cdr3_nt: TGCGCCAGCAGGCCCCCCACCGGGACAGGGGGCACAGATACGCAGTATTTT

cdr3_length: 11
v_call: TRBV30
d_call: NA
j_call: TRBJ1-3
clone_size: NA
cdr3_aa: CAWNRGNTIYF
cdr3_nt: TGTGCCTGGAACAGGGGAAACACCATATATTTT

cdr3_length: 14
v_call: TRBV19
d_call: NA
j_call: TRBJ2-7
clone_size: few
cdr3_aa: CASSPSTGTFEQYF
cdr3_nt: TGTGCCAGTAGTCCTTCTACCGGGACTTTCGAGCAGTACTTC

cdr3_length: 12
v_call: TRBV10-3
d_call: NA
j_call: TRBJ2-7
clone_size: NA
cdr3_aa: CAISHTAYEQYF
cdr3_nt: TGTGCCATTTCGCACACCGCCTACGAGCAGTACTTC

cdr3_length: 13
v_call: TRBV5-4
d_call: NA
j_call: TRBJ2-7
clone_size: NA
cdr3_aa: CASRPRESYEQYF
cdr3_nt: TGTGCCAGCAGACCCCGGGAATCCTACGAGCAGTACTTC

cdr3_length: 18
v_call: TRBV4-2
d_call: TRBD2
j_call: TRBJ2-3
clone_size: NA
cdr3_aa: CASSQDTAGGLLTDTQYF
cdr3_nt: TGTGCCAGCAGCCAAGATACAGCGGGGGGGCTATTAACAGATACGCAGTATTTT

cdr3_length: 11
v_call: TRBV7-9
d_call: NA
j_call: TRBJ2-3
clone_size: once
cdr3_aa: CASSLSDTQYF
cdr3_nt: TGTGCCAGCAGCTTATCGGATACGCAGTATTTT

cdr3_length: 15
v_call: TRBV6-5
d_call: NA
j_call: TRBJ2-7
clone_size: few
cdr3_aa: CASSVRAGTPYEQYF
cdr3_nt: TGTGCCAGCAGTGTAAGGGCGGGGACCCCCTACGAGCAGTACTTC